Each of the 21 T cell receptor beta chains below was sequenced from the same sample in a study of cytomegalovirus exposure and HLA in healthy donors. PCR involved 60 Vbeta and 13 Jbeta primers. Clones were sequenced by immunoSEQ multiplex PCR, and TCRdb holds only the in-frame ones, with some missing. The sample consists of a few hundred thousand clones, 80% of them appearing once. Sequencing used PBMCs. The receptors come from a girl aged 2-10 years in good health and CMV-seronegative.

This clone was counted between two and nine times. The chain carries TRBV9 and TRBJ2-1; no firm D call. Deletions cut 0 bases from V and 4 bases from J, with 5 bases between. This CDR3 contains 13 residues. Germline CDR1 and CDR2: SGDLS and YYNGEE. The CDR3 region has the DNA TGTGCCAGCAGCGTAGCACAGTACAATGAGCAGTTCTTC. Translating gives CASSVAQYNEQFF.

A few counts support this clone. The same CDR3 is also encoded by other DNA sequences in this sample. This chain links TRBV2 with TRBJ2-7; 8 bases map to TRBD1. The CDR3 consists of 13 residues. J was trimmed by 3 bases and V by 5 bases; bases with no gene match: 3. Per the germline V gene, CDR1 is SNHLY and CDR2 is FYNNEI. The CDR3 loop is CASSRGQGYEQYF. The CDR3 nucleotides read TGTGCCAGCAGTCGCGGACAGGGCTACGAGCAGTACTTC.

The genes are TRBV7-9 and TRBJ2-2, with 13 bases aligning to TRBD2. The V and J ends lost 6 bases and 7 bases, in that order; junction bases with no gene match: 8. Per germline, CDR1 SEHNR and CDR2 FQNEAQ (reference sequence). This CDR3 is 16 amino acids long. DNA of the CDR3: TGTGCCAGCAGGGCCGGACTAGCGGGAGCGAGCGGGGAGCTGTTTTTT. Translation gives CASRAGLAGASGELFF.

The chain couples TRBV6-6 to TRBJ1-4; tentative D call: TRBD1 (5 bases). Trimming shortened V by 0 bases and J by 3 bases, and 11 bases separated the two germline ends. The CDR3 sequence is 16 residues long. From germline, CDR1 is MNHNY and CDR2 SVGAGI (reference sequence). In nucleotides, the CDR3 is TGTGCCAGCAGTTACTCGATGGGGCGGCCTAATGAAAAACTGTTTTTT. Translation: CASSYSMGRPNEKLFF.

The chain links TRBV6-6 to TRBJ2-1, with TRBD1 matching 11 bases. The CDR3 covers 15 residues. Germline CDR1 and CDR2: MNHNY and SVGAGI (reference sequence). The junction had 5 bases not matched to a gene; V was cut back by 6 bases and J by 4 bases. The CDR3 nucleotides are TGTGCCAGCAGCCCTGGACAGGGGGCTTACAATGAGCAGTTCTTC. Protein product: CASSPGQGAYNEQFF.

The rearrangement joins TRBV6-1 to TRBJ2-1, with TRBD2 matching over 7 bases. Unmatched junction bases numbered 7, after V lost 2 bases and J lost 6 bases. Germline V gene sequence: CDR1 MNHNS, CDR2 SASEGT. This CDR3 region has 15 residues. The CDR3 spells CASSELSREGNEQFF. In nucleotides, the CDR3 is TGTGCCAGCAGTGAACTGTCGAGGGAGGGCAATGAGCAGTTCTTC.

V is TRBV13 and J is TRBJ2-1, with 8 bases lining up with TRBD1. The V and J ends lost 3 bases and 6 bases, in that order; junction bases with no gene match: 1. The CDR3 contains 13 residues. Germline assignment: CDR1 PRHDT and CDR2 FYEKMQ (reference sequence). CDR3 protein: CASSFGTGNEQFF. CDR3 coding DNA: TGTGCCAGCAGCTTTGGGACAGGCAATGAGCAGTTCTTC.

This rearrangement joins TRBV7-2 to TRBJ2-7; 12 bases are a match to TRBD2. The CDR3 extends over 15 amino acids. Germline V gene sequence: CDR1 SGHTA, CDR2 FQGNSA. With 1 base clipped from V and 4 bases from J, the junction kept 2 bases outside the gene matches. CDR3 sequence (DNA): TGTGCCAGCAGCTTAGAACTAGCGGGGGGTTACGAGCAGTACTTC. It specifies CASSLELAGGYEQYF.

Written as DNA, the CDR3 is TGTGCCACCAGCAGAGTTCCACCAGCGGGAGAAGAGACCCAGTACTTC. Translation gives CATSRVPPAGEETQYF. The V gene is TRBV15, the J gene TRBJ2-5; 8 bases are shared with TRBD2. The CDR3 extends over 16 amino acids. After removal of 1 base from V and 3 bases from J, the junction contained 7 bases not matched to a gene. The germline gives CDR1 LNHNV, CDR2 YYDKDF (reference sequence).

The chain joins TRBV7-6 to TRBJ2-7; D possibly corresponds to TRBD2 (5 bases). The germline V gene encodes CDR1 SGHVS and CDR2 FNYEAQ. The germline V and J ends were trimmed by 1 base and 7 bases, with 14 bases remaining between them. The CDR3 has 14 amino acids. This CDR3 is CASSLVYVGSEQYF. The CDR3 DNA sequence: TGTGCCAGCAGCTTAGTCTACGTAGGGAGTGAGCAGTACTTC.

This rearrangement joins TRBV5-4 to TRBJ2-7; the match to TRBD2 covers 16 bases. J was trimmed by 7 bases and V by 0 bases; bases with no gene match: 7. The CDR3 consists of 17 residues. CDR1 and CDR2 from the germline V gene are SGHNT and YYREEE (reference sequence). In nucleotides, the CDR3 is TGTGCCAGCAGCTTGGGGGGACTAGCGGGAGGGTCGCGGGAGCAGTACTTC. Protein product: CASSLGGLAGGSREQYF.

The rearrangement joins TRBV11-2 to TRBJ2-7; 8 nucleotides align to TRBD1. Germline V gene sequence: CDR1 SGHAT, CDR2 FQNNGV. The V gene end was trimmed by 6 bases and the J gene end by 0 bases; junction bases not matched to a gene: 7. The CDR3 sequence is 15 residues long. The CDR3 bases are TGTGCCAGCAGTTATACAGGGGGGCCCTCCTACGAGCAGTACTTC. This encodes CASSYTGGPSYEQYF. Variable domain in full (rest from reference TRBV11-2 and TRBJ2-7): EAGVAQSPRYKIIEKRQSVAFWCNPISGHATLYWYQQILGQGPKLLIQFQNNGVVDDSQLPKDRFSAERLKGVDSTLKIQPAKLEDSAVYLCASSYTGGPSYEQYFGPGTRLTVT.

This chain links TRBV10-3 with TRBJ2-1; a possible D gene is TRBD1 (5 bases). The ends were cut back, 7 bases at V and 4 bases at J, with 23 bases in the middle. Per the germline V gene, CDR1 is ENHRY and CDR2 is SYGVKD. The CDR3 runs to 17 residues. The CDR3 sequence is CAITELPHRPPYNEQFF. The CDR3 bases are TGTGCCATCACCGAACTTCCCCACAGGCCCCCTTACAATGAGCAGTTCTTC.

The rearrangement joins TRBV9 to TRBJ2-2; D is unresolved. Trimming stripped 1 base from V and 4 bases from J, with 8 bases between. Germline V CDR1 and CDR2: SGDLS, YYNGEE. There are 14 residues in the CDR3. The CDR3 bases are TGTGCCAGCAGCGTACAGGTCGTCACCGGGGAGCTGTTTTTT. Translation: CASSVQVVTGELFF. The full variable domain, rest sourced from reference TRBV9 and TRBJ2-2, is DSGVTQTPKHLITATGQRVTLRCSPRSGDLSVYWYQQSLDQGLQFLIQYYNGEERAKGNILERFSAQQFPDLHSELNLSSLELGDSALYFCASSVQVVTGELFFGEGSRLTVL.

The rearrangement links TRBV5-6 to TRBJ2-3; 7 positions agree with TRBD2. J lost 0 bases, V lost 4 bases, and 5 bases had no gene match. CDR1 is SGHDT, CDR2 YYEEEE, per germline. This CDR3 has 15 residues. The CDR3 reads CASSESSGSTDTQYF. In DNA form, the CDR3 reads TGTGCCAGCAGCGAGTCTAGCGGAAGCACAGATACGCAGTATTTT.

This clone was seen once. The chain is built from TRBV7-8 and TRBJ2-5; D is possibly TRBD1 (8 bases). The CDR3 runs 18 residues. Germline V gene sequence: CDR1 SGHVS, CDR2 FQNEAQ. V lost 6 bases to trimming and J lost 3 bases, with 26 bases between them. The CDR3 is CASRGGRTGIGLKETQYF. The CDR3 DNA reads as TGTGCCAGCAGGGGGGGGCGGACAGGGATAGGTCTTAAAGAGACCCAGTACTTC.

V usage is TRBV5-1 and J usage is TRBJ2-1; 12 bases fit TRBD2. V shed 3 bases, J shed 0 bases, and the junction held 7 bases outside the gene matches. The CDR3 runs to 18 residues. The V gene's germline CDR1 is SGHRS and CDR2 YFSETQ. The CDR3 here is CASSSTSGRSTSYNEQFF. The DNA of the CDR3 is TGCGCCAGCAGCTCAACTAGCGGGAGGTCCACCTCCTACAATGAGCAGTTCTTC. The full variable domain, completed using reference TRBV5-1 and TRBJ2-1, is KAGVTQTPRYLIKTRGQQVTLSCSPISGHRSVSWYQQTPGQGLQFLFEYFSETQRNKGNFPGRFSGRQFSNSRSEMNVSTLELGDSALYLCASSSTSGRSTSYNEQFFGPGTRLTVL.

The V and J genes are TRBV5-4 and TRBJ2-7, with 7 positions matching TRBD1. Germline loops: CDR1 SGHNT, CDR2 YYREEE (reference sequence). This CDR3 is 15 amino acids long. V lost 5 bases and J lost 1; bases outside the gene matches: 9. DNA of the CDR3: TGTGCCAGCAGTAAAAAGACAGGGCAGTCCTACGAGCAGTACTTC. Translating gives CASSKKTGQSYEQYF.

This chain connects TRBV4-1 to TRBJ1-2; possibly TRBD1 for D (6 bases). Trimming removed 3 bases at V and 7 bases at J, with 21 bases between. The CDR3 has 16 amino acids. The V gene's germline CDR1 is MGHRA and CDR2 YSYEKL. The CDR3, as DNA: TGCGCCAGCAGCCACCGGTGGGGACAAATCGTTCGTGGCTACACCTTC. Residues: CASSHRWGQIVRGYTF.

This clone has more than one count but fewer than ten. The chain combines TRBV28 with TRBJ1-5; D uncertain. This CDR3 comprises 16 residues. CDR1 MDHEN and CDR2 SYDVKM come from the germline V gene. Between the trimmed V and J ends, which lost 2 bases and 1 base, there was a span of 12 bases. The CDR3 nucleotides are TGTGCCAGCAGTTTAAGCGCGGGCAGGAGCAATCAGCCCCAGCATTTT. Protein sequence: CASSLSAGRSNQPQHF.

The chain couples TRBV7-9 to TRBJ2-2; the D gene is possibly TRBD2 (5 bases). Looked up from germline, CDR1 is SEHNR and CDR2 is FQNEAQ (reference sequence). The V end was cut by 5 bases, the J end by 1 base, with 14 bases between. This CDR3 has 16 residues. CDR3 residues: CASSRIGGRNTGELFF. CDR3 sequence (DNA): TGTGCCAGCAGCCGAATAGGAGGCCGGAACACCGGGGAGCTGTTTTTT.